This T cell receptor beta chain comes out of a study of cytomegalovirus exposure and HLA in healthy donors. The study's findings and limits: Sequencing artifact likely explains a cluster of highly shared sequence variants. As was reported, the classifier diagnosed cytomegalovirus status with high specificity and sensitivity. Cytomegalovirus association was listed for 164 TCR beta chains. V- and J-gene trimming of TCR beta was linked (in a later analysis) to a missense DCLRE1C variant.

In regard to this clone: Its antigen is as yet unknown.

The CDR3 is 15 residues long. CDR1 and CDR2 from the germline V gene are MNHEY and SMNVEV (reference sequence). V lost 6 bases, J lost 4 bases, and 9 bases stayed unmatched. 60 Vbeta and 13 Jbeta primers were used in PCR. Sequencing used immunoSEQ multiplex PCR; TCRdb keeps in-frame clones, though not all of them. The sample includes some 100,000 clones, roughly 80% of them seen just once. This receptor was obtained from a woman in her fifties or sixties in good health and CMV-seropositive. The chain links TRBV27 to TRBJ1-2; 9 bases are shared with TRBD1. Material: PBMCs. The CDR3 sequence: CASRGPDRGIYGYTF. CDR3 coding DNA: TGTGCCAGCAGGGGACCCGACAGGGGGATCTATGGCTACACCTTC.